These 21 T cell receptor beta chains were sequenced from one sample in a study of T cells expressing NK-cell markers (dated by TCRdb to 2018 to 2021). The library came from 5' RACE. Sequencing instrument: Illumina HiSeq 2000. TCRdb reprocessed the reads into one record per CDR3 protein sequence, lacking DNA. The sample table gives 200,000 to 300,000 distinct CDR3 sequences. In total, the top ten clones hold approximately 0.42% of the sample. The sequencing input was blood T cells: a sorted CD56 or NKG2C T cell subset, CD4+ or CD8+ T cells, or bulk PBMC T cells (not recorded which). The receptors here all came from a man between 18 and 35 years old in good health. Donor details come from another sample of the same person, matched by shared clones.

The CDR3 reads CSASPMTVNTEAFF. This chain connects TRBV20-1 to TRBJ1-1; TCRdb names TRBD1, which stays unverified in the absence of DNA. Germline CDR1 is DFQATT and CDR2 is SNEGSKA (reference sequence). The CDR3 has 14 residues.

This chain connects TRBV5-1 to TRBJ2-1; absent DNA, TCRdb's TRBD2 call cannot be checked. The germline V gene has CDR1 SGHRS and CDR2 YFSETQ. The CDR3 extends over 17 amino acids. CDR3 in amino acids: CASSLRLAGGNDNEQFF.

The J gene is TRBJ1-5, the V gene TRBV12-3 or TRBV12-4. This CDR3 region has 15 residues. The CDR3 reads CASSNSPNSNQPQHF.

The V call is TRBV20-1, the J call TRBJ1-5. This CDR3 has 14 amino acids. Germline-derived CDR1 and CDR2 are DFQATT and SNEGSKA (reference sequence). The CDR3 region is CSARQPQGGQPQHF.

This chain connects TRBV20-1 to TRBJ2-5; TCRdb's D call, TRBD2, is unchecked because there is no DNA. The CDR3 is made up of 14 amino acids. Germline V gene data show CDR1 as DFQATT and CDR2 as SNEGSKA (reference sequence). Here the CDR3 reads CSAQLAGVLETQYF.

J is TRBJ2-1 and V is TRBV9; TCRdb lists TRBD1, though no DNA is available to test this call. This CDR3 is built from 15 residues. The germline gives CDR1 SGDLS, CDR2 YYNGEE. The CDR3 loop reads CASSPRGTPYNEQFF.

The rearrangement joins TRBV20-1 to TRBJ2-1. The CDR3 has 13 amino acids. Germline CDR1 and CDR2: DFQATT and SNEGSKA (reference sequence). CDR3 amino acids: CSAQNIVGNEQFF.

The chain uses TRBV10-2 and TRBJ2-2. Germline loops: CDR1 WSHSY, CDR2 SAAADI. The length of the CDR3 is 14 residues. CDR3 sequence reads: CASVMELASGELFF.

V is TRBV5-1 and J is TRBJ2-1; TCRdb's D gene call, TRBD2, goes unchecked for lack of DNA. The germline V gene has CDR1 SGHRS and CDR2 YFSETQ. The CDR3 sequence is 18 residues long. This CDR3 reads CASRPRASGSASYNEQFF.

The chain employs TRBV5-1 and TRBJ2-3; TCRdb's assignment of TRBD1 cannot be checked, as there is no DNA. The V gene's germline CDR1 is SGHRS and CDR2 YFSETQ. The CDR3 is 15 amino acids. Here the CDR3 reads CASSSGQASTDTQYF.

This chain's CDR3 is CASSQDIMETQYF. This chain uses TRBV3-1 with TRBJ2-5. The CDR3 extends over 13 amino acids. Germline V gene lookup returns CDR1 LGHDT and CDR2 YNNKEL (reference sequence).

The chain couples TRBV5-6 to TRBJ1-5. The CDR3 totals 14 residues. CDR1 SGHDT and CDR2 YYEEEE come from the germline V gene. This CDR3 is CASSFLGTNQPQHF. The variable domain in full, completed from reference TRBV5-6 and TRBJ1-5, reads DAGVTQSPTHLIKTRGQQVTLRCSPKSGHDTVSWYQQALGQGPQFIFQYYEEEERQRGNFPDRFSGHQFPNYSSELNVNALLLGDSALYLCASSFLGTNQPQHFGDGTRLSIL.

J is TRBJ2-7 and V is TRBV19; TCRdb outputs TRBD1, but without DNA this stays unchecked. CDR3 size: 16 residues. Germline CDR1 and CDR2: LNHDA and SQIVND (reference sequence). The chain's CDR3 is CASRTRQGAPPYEQYF.

The chain is built from TRBV20-1 and TRBJ2-1. Germline V gene sequence: CDR1 DFQATT, CDR2 SNEGSKA (reference sequence). The length of the CDR3 is 11 residues. The CDR3 loop is CSAESGNEQFF.

The chain employs TRBV20-1 and TRBJ1-1; TCRdb picks TRBD1, but there is no DNA to check that call. The CDR3 is 13 amino acids. Germline loops: CDR1 DFQATT, CDR2 SNEGSKA (reference sequence). CDR3: CSAERDSFTEAFF.

The chain combines TRBV4-2 with TRBJ1-5; TCRdb designates TRBD1, a call that cannot be tested without DNA. Germline CDR1 is LGHNA and CDR2 is YNFKEQ. The CDR3 totals 17 residues. CDR3 loop: CASSQEARDRGHQPQHF.

V usage is TRBV5-1 and J usage is TRBJ1-6. CDR3 length: 14 amino acids. CDR1 and CDR2 (germline): SGHRS, YFSETQ. The CDR3 is CASSLADGNSPLHF.

J is TRBJ2-1 and V is TRBV3-1; TCRdb's D call, TRBD2, is unchecked because there is no DNA. Per germline, CDR1 LGHDT and CDR2 YNNKEL (reference sequence). The CDR3 sequence is 15 residues long. The CDR3 spells CASSPSGTIYNEQFF.

This sequence joins TRBV4-2 and TRBJ2-3; lacking DNA, the TRBD2 call made by TCRdb goes unchecked. This CDR3 is 15 amino acids long. Germline CDR1 is LGHNA and CDR2 is YNFKEQ. The CDR3 here is CASSQDTLVGRAQYF.

The rearrangement joins TRBV5-1 to TRBJ2-5; absent DNA, TCRdb's TRBD1 call cannot be checked. Germline V gene sequence: CDR1 SGHRS, CDR2 YFSETQ. This CDR3 comprises 15 residues. The CDR3 sequence is CASSLAVRGQETQYF.

V gene TRBV28 combines with J gene TRBJ2-3; TCRdb selects TRBD2, and the lack of DNA leaves this call unchecked. The germline CDR1 and CDR2 sequences are MDHEN and SYDVKM. CDR3 length: 14 residues. CDR3 protein: CASRTSGTGDTQYF.